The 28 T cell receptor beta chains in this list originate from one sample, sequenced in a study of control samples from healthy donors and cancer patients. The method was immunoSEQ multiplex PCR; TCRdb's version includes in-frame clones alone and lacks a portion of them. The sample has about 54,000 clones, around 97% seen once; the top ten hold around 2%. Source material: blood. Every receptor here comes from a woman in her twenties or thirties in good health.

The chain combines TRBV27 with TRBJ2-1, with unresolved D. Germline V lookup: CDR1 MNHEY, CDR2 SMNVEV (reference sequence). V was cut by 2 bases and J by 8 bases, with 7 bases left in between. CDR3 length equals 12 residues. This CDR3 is CASSLVGYEQFF. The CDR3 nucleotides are TGTGCCAGCAGTTTAGTGGGATATGAGCAGTTCTTC.

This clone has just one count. CDR3 nucleotide sequence: TGTGCCAGCAGCAAAGGATACGGGACAGTTAGCAATCAGCCCCAGCATTTT. Its translation: CASSKGYGTVSNQPQHF. The gene calls are TRBV21-1 and TRBJ1-5; the table's D call, TRBD1, was not checked against the DNA. TRBV21-1 is labeled a pseudogene. This CDR3 contains 17 residues.

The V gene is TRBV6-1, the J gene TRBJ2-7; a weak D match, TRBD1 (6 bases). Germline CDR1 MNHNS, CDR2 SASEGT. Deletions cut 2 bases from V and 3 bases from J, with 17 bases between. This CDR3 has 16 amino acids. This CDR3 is CASSETDSPIFYEQYF. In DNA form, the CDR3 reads TGTGCCAGCAGTGAAACGGACAGCCCGATTTTCTACGAGCAGTACTTC.

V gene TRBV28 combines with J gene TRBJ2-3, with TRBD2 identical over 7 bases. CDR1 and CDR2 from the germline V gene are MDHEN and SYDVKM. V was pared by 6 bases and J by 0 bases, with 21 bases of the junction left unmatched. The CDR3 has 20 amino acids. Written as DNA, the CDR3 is TGTGCCAGCAGGCCCAAGTACATGAGGACTAGAACGTTTAGCACAGATACGCAGTATTTT. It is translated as CASRPKYMRTRTFSTDTQYF.

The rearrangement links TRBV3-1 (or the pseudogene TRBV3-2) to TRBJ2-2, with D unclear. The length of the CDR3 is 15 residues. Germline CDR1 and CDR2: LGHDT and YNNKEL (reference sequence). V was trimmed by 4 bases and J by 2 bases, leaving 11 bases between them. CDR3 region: CASSPARSNTGELFF. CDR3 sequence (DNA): TGTGCCAGCAGCCCGGCGAGAAGTAACACCGGGGAGCTGTTTTTT.

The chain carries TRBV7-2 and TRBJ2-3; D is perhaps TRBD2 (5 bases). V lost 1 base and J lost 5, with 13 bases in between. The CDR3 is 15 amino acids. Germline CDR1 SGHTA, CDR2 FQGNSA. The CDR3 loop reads CASSLVGYGIDTQYF. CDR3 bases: TGTGCCAGCAGCTTAGTGGGATACGGGATAGATACGCAGTATTTT.

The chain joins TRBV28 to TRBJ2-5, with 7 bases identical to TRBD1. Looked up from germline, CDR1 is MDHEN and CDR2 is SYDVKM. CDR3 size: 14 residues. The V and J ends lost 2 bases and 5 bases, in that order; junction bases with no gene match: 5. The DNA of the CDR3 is TGTGCCAGCAGTTTAATACAACAGGGGGAGACCCAGTACTTC. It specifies CASSLIQQGETQYF.

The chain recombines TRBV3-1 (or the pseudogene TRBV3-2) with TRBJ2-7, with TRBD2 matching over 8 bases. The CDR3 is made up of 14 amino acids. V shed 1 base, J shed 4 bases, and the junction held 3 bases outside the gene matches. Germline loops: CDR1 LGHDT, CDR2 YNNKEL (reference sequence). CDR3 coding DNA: TGTGCCAGCAGCCAAGTTCCTAGCGGGTACGAGCAGTACTTC. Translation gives CASSQVPSGYEQYF.

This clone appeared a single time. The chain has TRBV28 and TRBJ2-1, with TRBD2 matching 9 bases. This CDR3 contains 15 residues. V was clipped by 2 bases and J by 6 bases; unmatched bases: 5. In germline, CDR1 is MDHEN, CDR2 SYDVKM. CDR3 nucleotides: TGTGCCAGCAGTTTAGCGGGAGGGCCCGGCAATGAGCAGTTCTTC. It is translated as CASSLAGGPGNEQFF.

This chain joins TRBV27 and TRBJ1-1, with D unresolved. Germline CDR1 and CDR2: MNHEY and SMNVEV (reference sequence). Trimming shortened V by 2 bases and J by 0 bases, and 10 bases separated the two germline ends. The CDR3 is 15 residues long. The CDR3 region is CASSLIWNMNTEAFF. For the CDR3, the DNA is TGTGCCAGCAGTTTAATTTGGAACATGAACACTGAAGCTTTCTTT.

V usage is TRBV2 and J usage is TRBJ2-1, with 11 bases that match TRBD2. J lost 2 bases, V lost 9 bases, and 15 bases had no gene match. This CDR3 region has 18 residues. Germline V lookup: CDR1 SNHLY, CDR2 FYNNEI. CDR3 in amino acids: CARRTGTSGPRPYNEQFF. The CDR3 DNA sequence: TGTGCCAGAAGGACCGGGACTAGCGGTCCAAGGCCCTACAATGAGCAGTTCTTC.

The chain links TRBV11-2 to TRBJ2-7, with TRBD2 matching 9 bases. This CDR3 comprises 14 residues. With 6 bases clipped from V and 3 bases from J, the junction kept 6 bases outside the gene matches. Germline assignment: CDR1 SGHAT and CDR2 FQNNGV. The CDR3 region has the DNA TGTGCCAGCAGGGGAGGTAGCGGGAGCTACGAGCAGTACTTC. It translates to CASRGGSGSYEQYF.

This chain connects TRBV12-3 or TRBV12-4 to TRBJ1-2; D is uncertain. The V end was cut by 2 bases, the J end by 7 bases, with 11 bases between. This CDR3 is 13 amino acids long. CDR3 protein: CASSLSLGSGYTF. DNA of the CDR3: TGTGCCAGCAGTTTAAGCCTGGGGAGTGGCTACACCTTC.

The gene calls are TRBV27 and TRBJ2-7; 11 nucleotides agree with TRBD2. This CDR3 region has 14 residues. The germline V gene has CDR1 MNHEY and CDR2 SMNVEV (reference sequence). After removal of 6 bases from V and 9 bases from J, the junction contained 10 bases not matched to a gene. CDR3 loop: CASRTGTSGKGQYF. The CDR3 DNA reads TGTGCCAGCAGAACCGGGACTAGCGGTAAAGGGCAGTACTTC.

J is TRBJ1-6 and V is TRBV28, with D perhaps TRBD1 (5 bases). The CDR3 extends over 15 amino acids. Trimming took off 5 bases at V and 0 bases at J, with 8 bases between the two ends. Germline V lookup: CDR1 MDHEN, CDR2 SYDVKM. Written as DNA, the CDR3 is TGTGCCAGCAGTGGGGGGAGCTCCTATAATTCACCCCTCCACTTT. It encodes CASSGGSSYNSPLHF. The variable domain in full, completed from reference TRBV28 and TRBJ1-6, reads DVKVTQSSRYLVKRTGEKVFLECVQDMDHENMFWYRQDPGLGLRLIYFSYDVKMKEKGDIPEGYSVSREKKERFSLILESASTNQTSMYLCASSGGSSYNSPLHFGNGTRLTVT.

This CDR3 reads CASGLGRDTGELFF. Written as DNA, the CDR3 is TGTGCTAGTGGTTTAGGCAGGGACACCGGGGAGCTGTTTTTT. The chain is built from TRBV12-5 and TRBJ2-2, with D tentatively TRBD1 (5 bases). With 3 bases removed from V and 3 bases from J, the gap between germline ends came to 8 bases. Germline-derived CDR1 and CDR2 are LGHNT and FRNRAP. This CDR3 spans 14 amino acids.

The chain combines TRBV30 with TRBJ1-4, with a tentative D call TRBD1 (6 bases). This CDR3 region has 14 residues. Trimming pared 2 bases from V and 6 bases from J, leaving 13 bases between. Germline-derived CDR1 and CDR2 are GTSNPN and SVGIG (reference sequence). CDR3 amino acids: CAWSIAGADEKLFF. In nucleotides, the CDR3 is TGTGCCTGGAGTATCGCAGGGGCGGATGAAAAACTGTTTTTT.

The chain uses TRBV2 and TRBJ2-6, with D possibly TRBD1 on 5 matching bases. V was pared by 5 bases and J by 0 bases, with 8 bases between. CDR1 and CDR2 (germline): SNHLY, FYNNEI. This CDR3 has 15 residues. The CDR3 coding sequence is TGTGCCAGCAGTACCCAGGGCTCTGGGGCCAACGTCCTGACTTTC. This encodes CASSTQGSGANVLTF.

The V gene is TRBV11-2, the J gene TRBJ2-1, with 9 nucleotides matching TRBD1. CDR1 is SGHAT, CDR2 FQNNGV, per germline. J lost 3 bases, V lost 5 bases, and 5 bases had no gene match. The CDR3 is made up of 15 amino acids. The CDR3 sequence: CASSPRDRVYNEQFF. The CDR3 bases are TGTGCCAGCAGCCCCAGGGACAGGGTCTACAATGAGCAGTTCTTC.

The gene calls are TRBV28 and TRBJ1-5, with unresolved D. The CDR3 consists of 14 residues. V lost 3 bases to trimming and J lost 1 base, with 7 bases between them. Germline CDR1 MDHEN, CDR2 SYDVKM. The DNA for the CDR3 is TGTGCCAGCAGTTTCGGCGGGAGCAATCAGCCCCAGCATTTT. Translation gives CASSFGGSNQPQHF.

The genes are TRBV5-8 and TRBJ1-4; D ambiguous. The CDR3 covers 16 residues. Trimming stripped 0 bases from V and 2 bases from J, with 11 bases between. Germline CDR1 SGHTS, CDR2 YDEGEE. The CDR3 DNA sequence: TGTGCCAGCAGCTTGGCCTCCCGCGTTACTAATGAAAAACTGTTTTTT. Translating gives CASSLASRVTNEKLFF.

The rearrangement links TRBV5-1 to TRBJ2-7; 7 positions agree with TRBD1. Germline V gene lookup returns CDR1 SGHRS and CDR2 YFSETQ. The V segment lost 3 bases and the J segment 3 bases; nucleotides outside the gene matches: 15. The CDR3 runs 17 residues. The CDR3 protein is CASSSGAFTDRFYEQYF. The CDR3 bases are TGCGCCAGCAGCTCAGGAGCCTTTACGGACAGGTTCTACGAGCAGTACTTC.

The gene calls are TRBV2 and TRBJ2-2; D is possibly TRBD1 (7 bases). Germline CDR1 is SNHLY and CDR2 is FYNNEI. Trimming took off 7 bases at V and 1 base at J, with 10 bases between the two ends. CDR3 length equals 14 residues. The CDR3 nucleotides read TGTGCCAGCATGCGGGACAGGAACACCGGGGAGCTGTTTTTT. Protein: CASMRDRNTGELFF.

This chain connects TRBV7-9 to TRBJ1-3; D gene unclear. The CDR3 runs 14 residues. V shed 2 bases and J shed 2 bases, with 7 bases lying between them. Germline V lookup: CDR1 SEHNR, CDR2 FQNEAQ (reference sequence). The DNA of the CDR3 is TGTGCCAGCAGCTTAACCAAGGCTGGAAACACCATATATTTT. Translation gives CASSLTKAGNTIYF.

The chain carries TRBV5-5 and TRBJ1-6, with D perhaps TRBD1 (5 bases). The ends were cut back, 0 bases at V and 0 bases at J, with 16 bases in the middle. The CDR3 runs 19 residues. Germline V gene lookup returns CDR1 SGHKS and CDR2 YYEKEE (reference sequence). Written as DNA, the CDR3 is TGTGCCAGCAGCTTGGAAACGGGACTCCGGAGCTCCTATAATTCACCCCTCCACTTT. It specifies CASSLETGLRSSYNSPLHF.

The CDR3 nucleotides read TGTGCCAGCAGTTCCAGACAGGGTATGGGCGGGGAGCTGTTTTTT. Translated: CASSSRQGMGGELFF. The chain carries TRBV27 and TRBJ2-2; 7 positions agree with TRBD1. V dropped 4 bases and J dropped 7; count of bases not matched to a gene: 9. Per the germline V gene, CDR1 is MNHEY and CDR2 is SMNVEV (reference sequence). The CDR3 length is 15 residues.

CDR3 bases: TGTGCCTGGATACGACCGGGAACTAATGAAAAACTGTTTTTT. Translated: CAWIRPGTNEKLFF. V and J are TRBV30 and TRBJ1-4; no reliable D call. This CDR3 has 14 residues. Germline values: CDR1 GTSNPN, CDR2 SVGIG (reference sequence). Deletions cut 4 bases from V and 1 base from J, with 10 bases between. Full variable domain (rest looked up from reference TRBV30 and TRBJ1-4): SQTIHQWPATLVQPVGSPLSLECTVEGTSNPNLYWYRQAAGRGLQLLFYSVGIGQISSEVPQNLSASRPQDRQFILSSKKLLLSDSGFYLCAWIRPGTNEKLFFGSGTQLSVL.

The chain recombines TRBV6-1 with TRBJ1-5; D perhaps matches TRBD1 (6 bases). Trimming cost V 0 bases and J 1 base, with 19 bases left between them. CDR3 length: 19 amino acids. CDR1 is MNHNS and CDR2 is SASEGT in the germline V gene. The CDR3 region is CASSEARGALLQSNQPQHF. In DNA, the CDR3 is TGTGCCAGCAGTGAAGCACGGGGGGCGCTTCTTCAAAGCAATCAGCCCCAGCATTTT.